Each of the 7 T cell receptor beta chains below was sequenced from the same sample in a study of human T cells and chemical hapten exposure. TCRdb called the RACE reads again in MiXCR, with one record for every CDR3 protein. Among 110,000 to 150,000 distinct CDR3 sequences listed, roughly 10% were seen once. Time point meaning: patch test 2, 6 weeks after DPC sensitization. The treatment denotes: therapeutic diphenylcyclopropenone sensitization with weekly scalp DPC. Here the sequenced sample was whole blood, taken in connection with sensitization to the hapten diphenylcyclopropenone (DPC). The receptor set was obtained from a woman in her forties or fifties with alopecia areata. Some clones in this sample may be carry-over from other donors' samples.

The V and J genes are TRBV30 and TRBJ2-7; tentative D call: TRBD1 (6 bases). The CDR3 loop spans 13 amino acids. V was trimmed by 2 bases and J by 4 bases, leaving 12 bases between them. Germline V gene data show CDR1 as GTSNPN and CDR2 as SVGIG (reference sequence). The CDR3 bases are TGTGCCTGGAGTCCACAGGGCTTATACGAGCAGTACTTC. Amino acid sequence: CAWSPQGLYEQYF.

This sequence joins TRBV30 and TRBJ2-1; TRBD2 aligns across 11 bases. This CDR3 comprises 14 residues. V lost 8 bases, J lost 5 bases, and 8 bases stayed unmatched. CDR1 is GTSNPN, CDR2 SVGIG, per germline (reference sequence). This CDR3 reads CAREQGLADNEQFF. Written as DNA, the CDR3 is TGTGCCCGGGAGCAGGGACTAGCGGACAATGAGCAGTTCTTC.

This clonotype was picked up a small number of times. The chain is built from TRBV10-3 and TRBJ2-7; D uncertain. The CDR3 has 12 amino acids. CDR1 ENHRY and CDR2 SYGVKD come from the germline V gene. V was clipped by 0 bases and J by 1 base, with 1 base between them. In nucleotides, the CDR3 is TGTGCCATCAGTGAGTCGTCCTACGAGCAGTACTTC. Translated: CAISESSYEQYF.

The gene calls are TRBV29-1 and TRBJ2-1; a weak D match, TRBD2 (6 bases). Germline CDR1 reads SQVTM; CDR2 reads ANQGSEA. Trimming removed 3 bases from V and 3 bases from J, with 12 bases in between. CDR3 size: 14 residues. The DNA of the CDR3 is TGCAGCGTTGAGCTAGCGACCCTCTACAATGAGCAGTTCTTC. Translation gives CSVELATLYNEQFF.

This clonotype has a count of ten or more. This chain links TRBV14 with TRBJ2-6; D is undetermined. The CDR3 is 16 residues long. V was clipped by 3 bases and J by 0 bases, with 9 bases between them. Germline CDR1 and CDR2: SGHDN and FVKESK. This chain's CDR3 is CASSQGGYSGANVLTF. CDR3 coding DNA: TGTGCCAGCAGCCAGGGCGGATACTCTGGGGCCAACGTCCTGACTTTC.

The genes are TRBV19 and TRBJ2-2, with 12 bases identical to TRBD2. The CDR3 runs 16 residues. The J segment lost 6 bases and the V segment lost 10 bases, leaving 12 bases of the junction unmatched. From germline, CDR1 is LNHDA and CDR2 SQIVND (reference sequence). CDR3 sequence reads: CATCESSGREAGELFF. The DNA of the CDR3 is TGTGCCACCTGTGAGTCTAGCGGGAGGGAAGCCGGGGAGCTGTTTTTT.

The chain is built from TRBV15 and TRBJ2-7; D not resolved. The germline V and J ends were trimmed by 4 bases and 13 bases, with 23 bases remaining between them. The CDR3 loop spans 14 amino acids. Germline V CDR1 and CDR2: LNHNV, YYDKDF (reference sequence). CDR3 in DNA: TGTGCCACCAGCACGGGTCCGTGCCTCCTACGAGTATACTTC. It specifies CATSTGPCLLRVYF.